These T cell receptor beta chains were read from a single sample in a study of T-cell memory formation after mild COVID-19. Each CDR3 protein is one row after TCRdb ran MiXCR on the 5' RACE reads. The sample lists roughly 380,000 distinct CDR3 sequences; over 25% were seen once. Input material: PBMCs or a T cell subset sorted from them (not recorded which). The receptors stem from an adult woman who had mild COVID-19 (a few samples of this study predate the infection). Cell type and time point are not known. Each CDR3 is given with its conserved first and last residue. A D gene is named only where the DNA matches it firmly. Not every row has a clone size; where given, it reads once, few, many or a size class.

J gene | D gene | V gene | clone size | CDR3 protein | CDR3 DNA
TRBJ2-4 | - | TRBV21-1 | few | CASSKARYHLLAKNIQYF | TGTGCCAGCAGCAAAGCGCGGTACCACCTATTAGCCAAAAACATTCAGTACTTC
TRBJ1-2 | TRBD1 | TRBV29-1 | - | CSVESYPGQGKVVEYGYTF | TGCAGCGTTGAGTCCTACCCGGGACAGGGGAAAGTGGTGGAGTATGGCTACACCTTC
TRBJ1-2 | - | TRBV5-1 | once | CASHQDSYGYTF | TGCGCCAGCCACCAAGACAGCTATGGCTACACCTTC
TRBJ1-2 | - | TRBV7-6 | few | CASSFGDSSYGYTF | TGTGCCAGCAGCTTCGGTGACAGTAGCTATGGCTACACCTTC
TRBJ2-7 | - | TRBV20-1 | - | CSATGGGAHEQYF | TGCAGTGCGACCGGAGGGGGGGCCCACGAGCAGTACTTC
TRBJ2-3 | TRBD2 | TRBV4-2 | - | CASSQVTSGGILDTQYF | TGTGCCAGCAGCCAAGTTACTAGCGGGGGTATCCTAGATACGCAGTATTTT
TRBJ2-5 | - | TRBV2 | - | CASSDRVRTQETQYF | TGTGCCAGCAGTGATAGAGTGAGGACCCAAGAGACCCAGTACTTC
TRBJ1-6 | - | TRBV5-1 | - | CASSLDVFYNSPLHF | TGCGCCAGCAGCTTGGACGTTTTCTATAATTCACCCCTCCACTTT
TRBJ1-6 | - | TRBV12-3/TRBV12-4 | few | CASSSRGNSPLHF | TGTGCCAGCAGTTCCAGGGGTAATTCACCCCTCCACTTT
TRBJ2-1 | - | TRBV15 | few | CATSRITGHEQFF | TGTGCCACCAGCAGAATTACAGGGCATGAGCAGTTCTTC
TRBJ2-7 | - | TRBV9 | - | CASSPRGNPYEQYF | TGTGCCAGCAGCCCTAGGGGGAACCCCTACGAGCAGTACTTC
TRBJ2-1 | TRBD1 | TRBV24-1 | - | CATSDPTGTNEQFF | TGTGCCACCAGTGACCCGACAGGGACAAATGAGCAGTTCTTC
TRBJ2-5 | - | TRBV5-4 | - | CASSLDRKETQYF | TGTGCCAGCAGCTTGGACAGGAAAGAGACCCAGTACTTC
TRBJ2-2 | - | TRBV7-6 | few | CASRQVVGELFF | TGTGCCAGCAGACAGGTGGTCGGGGAGCTGTTTTTT
TRBJ1-5 | - | TRBV6-6 | few | CASRADKNQPQHF | TGTGCCAGCAGGGCGGACAAAAATCAGCCCCAGCATTTT
TRBJ2-1 | - | TRBV20-1 | few | CSARGAPRTNEQFF | TGCAGTGCTAGAGGGGCACCACGGACTAATGAGCAGTTCTTC
TRBJ2-5 | TRBD1 | TRBV12-3/TRBV12-4 | many | CASSGRGLWVTQYF | TGTGCCAGCAGTGGCAGGGGGCTCTGGGTGACCCAGTACTTC
TRBJ1-2 | - | TRBV5-5 | - | CASSLESQRSYGYTF | TGTGCCAGCAGCTTGGAATCACAGAGATCCTATGGCTACACCTTC
TRBJ2-3 | - | TRBV6-6 | - | CASSVQTRDTQYF | TGTGCCAGCAGTGTACAGACAAGGGATACGCAGTATTTT
TRBJ2-7 | - | TRBV29-1 | few | CSVEAGAYEQYF | TGCAGCGTTGAGGCAGGCGCCTACGAGCAGTACTTC
TRBJ1-2 | - | TRBV4-1 | - | CASSHPRGVRGGYTF | TGCGCCAGCAGCCATCCGAGGGGGGTCAGGGGTGGCTACACCTTC
TRBJ2-7 | TRBD1 | TRBV20-1 | - | CSARDHEWTGWEPWGYEQYF | TGCAGTGCTAGAGATCATGAGTGGACAGGGTGGGAGCCTTGGGGCTACGAGCAGTACTTC
TRBJ1-1 | - | TRBV5-5 | - | CASSLGGRQDRMPNTEAFF | TGTGCCAGCAGCTTGGGGGGTAGACAGGATAGGATGCCGAACACTGAAGCTTTCTTT
TRBJ2-1 | - | TRBV29-1 | - | CSVLPDTSYNEQFF | TGCAGCGTTCTCCCGGATACCTCCTACAATGAGCAGTTCTTC
TRBJ2-7 | TRBD1 | TRBV12-3/TRBV12-4 | few | CASSSRDRGKNEQYF | TGTGCCAGCAGTTCGCGGGACAGGGGTAAGAACGAGCAGTACTTC
TRBJ2-1 | - | TRBV7-8 | - | CASSLVGLLSYNEQFF | TGTGCCAGCAGCTTAGTGGGACTGCTATCCTACAATGAGCAGTTCTTC
TRBJ2-5 | - | TRBV6-5 | few | CASQVRRGQTQYF | TGTGCCAGCCAAGTGCGGAGGGGACAGACCCAGTACTTC
TRBJ1-1 | - | TRBV20-1 | - | CSARDLGRDTEAFF | TGCAGTGCTAGAGATTTGGGGAGGGACACTGAAGCTTTCTTT
TRBJ1-2 | - | TRBV6-1 | few | CASSDGARSGYTF | TGTGCCAGCAGTGATGGGGCGAGGTCTGGCTACACCTTC
TRBJ2-7 | - | TRBV5-1 | few | CASSSGDGHYEQYF | TGCGCCAGCAGCTCCGGGGACGGACACTACGAGCAGTACTTC
TRBJ2-7 | - | TRBV9 | - | CASSVAGFNYEQYF | TGTGCCAGCAGCGTAGCAGGGTTCAACTACGAGCAGTACTTC
TRBJ2-7 | TRBD1 | TRBV10-3 | few | CAISRTGTSYEQYF | TGTGCCATCAGTCGGACAGGGACATCCTACGAGCAGTACTTC
TRBJ1-2 | - | TRBV29-1 | - | CSVARTPGFTGGYTF | TGCAGCGTTGCCAGGACCCCGGGGTTCACGGGGGGCTACACCTTC
TRBJ2-1 | - | TRBV7-9 | - | CASSQEGEQFF | TGTGCCAGCAGCCAGGAAGGAGAGCAGTTCTTC
TRBJ2-1 | TRBD1 | TRBV24-1 | few | CATSDFGTGNEQFF | TGTGCCACCAGTGATTTCGGGACAGGCAATGAGCAGTTCTTC
TRBJ2-5 | - | TRBV7-9 | few | CASSLAPDIEETQYF | TGTGCCAGCAGCTTAGCCCCGGACATCGAAGAGACCCAGTACTTC
TRBJ1-2 | - | TRBV12-3/TRBV12-4 | - | CASTPPGKLANYGYTF | TGTGCCAGCACCCCCCCCGGGAAACTAGCTAACTATGGCTACACCTTC
TRBJ2-1 | - | TRBV25-1 | - | CASREGMGDRQGDEQFF | TGTGCCAGCAGGGAGGGGATGGGGGACAGACAAGGTGATGAGCAGTTCTTC
TRBJ2-7 | TRBD1 | TRBV9 | few | CASSIGDRVHEQYF | TGTGCCAGCAGTATTGGGGACAGGGTCCACGAGCAGTACTTC
TRBJ2-7 | TRBD1 | TRBV7-9 | many | CASSLVRGRSSYEQYF | TGTGCCAGCAGCTTAGTTAGGGGGCGAAGCTCCTACGAGCAGTACTTC
TRBJ2-1 | - | TRBV12-3/TRBV12-4 | - | CASRTVDEQFF | TGTGCCAGCCGCACGGTTGATGAGCAGTTCTTC
TRBJ2-2 | - | TRBV2 | - | CASSESGFTGELFF | TGTGCCAGCAGTGAATCCGGGTTCACCGGGGAGCTGTTTTTT
TRBJ2-3 | TRBD1 | TRBV4-1 | - | CASSHDGTVITTDTQYF | TGCGCCAGCAGCCATGATGGGACAGTCATAACCACAGATACGCAGTATTTT
TRBJ2-1 | TRBD1 | TRBV6-5 | few | CASRPGQGRGNEQFF | TGTGCCAGCAGACCCGGACAGGGCAGGGGCAATGAGCAGTTCTTC
TRBJ2-7 | TRBD2 | TRBV12-3/TRBV12-4 | - | CASSLGLAGAGYEQYF | TGTGCCAGCAGTTTAGGGCTAGCGGGAGCTGGCTACGAGCAGTACTTC
TRBJ2-5 | - | TRBV7-6 | few | CASSSWKEGPQETQYF | TGTGCCAGCAGCTCCTGGAAGGAGGGCCCTCAAGAGACCCAGTACTTC